The 8 T cell receptor beta chains listed next were all sequenced from one sample in a study of T-cell memory formation after mild COVID-19 (dated by TCRdb to the early 2020s). Libraries were made using 5' RACE. The sequencer was an Illumina NovaSeq 6000. TCRdb reran the public reads through fastp at Q25 and MiXCR, keeping productive beta chains. Under each unique CDR3 protein, matching rows form one entry showing the most common genes and DNA. The sample table lists around 410,000 distinct CDR3 sequences, 20% to 25% of them with a count of one. The ten biggest clones cover 13% of the sample. The sequenced sample was PBMCs or a T cell subset sorted from them (not recorded which). The origin of the receptors is an adult woman who had mild COVID-19 (a few samples of this study predate the infection). The sample titles of this study are shuffled in the database, so cell type and time point are left out; the donor was told from shared clones.

This clonotype was recorded a few times. The V gene is TRBV2, the J gene TRBJ2-3, with D perhaps matching TRBD1 (6 bases). CDR1 SNHLY and CDR2 FYNNEI come from the germline V gene. The CDR3 runs to 15 residues. The V end was cut by 10 bases, the J end by 0 bases, with 17 bases between. The CDR3 nucleotides read TGTGCCACCTTTGCCTCAGGGGCGAGCACAGATACGCAGTATTTT. Translating gives CATFASGASTDTQYF.

This clonotype has only a few counts. The chain has TRBV7-2 and TRBJ2-1; the D gene could be TRBD1 or TRBD2 (5 bases each). Germline CDR1 SGHTA, CDR2 FQGNSA. With 8 bases removed from V and 1 base from J, the gap between germline ends came to 9 bases. This CDR3 region has 13 residues. The CDR3 spells CASRDRSYNEQFF. The CDR3 region has the DNA TGTGCCAGCCGGGACCGGTCCTACAATGAGCAGTTCTTC.

The chain has TRBV5-1 and TRBJ2-7; TRBD1 agrees at 8 bases. The junction had 5 bases not matched to a gene; V was cut back by 5 bases and J by 7 bases. Per germline, CDR1 SGHRS and CDR2 YFSETQ. The CDR3 is 12 residues long. CDR3 nucleotides: TGCGCCAGCAGGACAGGGGTAGGGGAGCAGTACTTC. Residues: CASRTGVGEQYF. Together with reference TRBV5-1 and TRBJ2-7, the CDR3 gives the full variable domain: KAGVTQTPRYLIKTRGQQVTLSCSPISGHRSVSWYQQTPGQGLQFLFEYFSETQRNKGNFPGRFSGRQFSNSRSEMNVSTLELGDSALYLCASRTGVGEQYFGPGTRLTVT.

Details on this clonotype: The DNA is left out, because the CDR3 cannot be placed on it with certainty; the CDR3 is given as TCRdb lists it. This chain uses TRBV12-3 or TRBV12-4 with TRBJ2-3; the table's TRBD1 call for D was not verified on the DNA. Including both end residues, the CDR3 is 16 amino acids long. The CDR3 loop reads CASSSSGQGFGDTQYF.

This clonotype was recorded a few times. The chain has TRBV6-4 and TRBJ2-1; D gene ambiguous. The CDR3 is 13 amino acids. V was pared by 0 bases and J by 8 bases, with 8 bases between. CDR1 is MRHNA and CDR2 is SNTAGT in the germline V gene. The CDR3 DNA reads as TGTGCCAGCAGTGACTCCTGGCAGGATGAGCAGTTCTTC. Translation: CASSDSWQDEQFF.

A few counts support this clonotype. The chain employs TRBV12-3 or TRBV12-4 and TRBJ1-1; TRBD1 matches at 7 bases. V trimming: 5 bases; J trimming: 9 bases; junction bases outside the gene matches: 6. The CDR3 is 12 amino acids. This chain's CDR3 is CASSPTGAQAFF. CDR3 nucleotides: TGTGCCAGCAGTCCAACAGGGGCTCAAGCTTTCTTT.

J is TRBJ2-5 and V is TRBV15, with TRBD2 identical over 9 bases. Unmatched junction bases numbered 12, after V lost 2 bases and J lost 5 bases. Germline V lookup: CDR1 LNHNV, CDR2 YYDKDF (reference sequence). The CDR3 has 17 amino acids. For the CDR3, the DNA is TGTGCCACCAGCAGACCCCAAGGCGGGGGGGCCAAGGAGACCCAGTACTTC. It encodes CATSRPQGGGAKETQYF.

J is TRBJ2-7 and V is TRBV6-1; 7 bases are shared with TRBD2. CDR1 and CDR2 from the germline V gene are MNHNS and SASEGT. This CDR3 is built from 12 residues. The J segment lost 2 bases and the V segment lost 11 bases, leaving 6 bases of the junction unmatched. CDR3 loop: CASGGFPYEQYF. As DNA, the CDR3 is TGTGCCTCGGGAGGATTTCCCTACGAGCAGTACTTC.